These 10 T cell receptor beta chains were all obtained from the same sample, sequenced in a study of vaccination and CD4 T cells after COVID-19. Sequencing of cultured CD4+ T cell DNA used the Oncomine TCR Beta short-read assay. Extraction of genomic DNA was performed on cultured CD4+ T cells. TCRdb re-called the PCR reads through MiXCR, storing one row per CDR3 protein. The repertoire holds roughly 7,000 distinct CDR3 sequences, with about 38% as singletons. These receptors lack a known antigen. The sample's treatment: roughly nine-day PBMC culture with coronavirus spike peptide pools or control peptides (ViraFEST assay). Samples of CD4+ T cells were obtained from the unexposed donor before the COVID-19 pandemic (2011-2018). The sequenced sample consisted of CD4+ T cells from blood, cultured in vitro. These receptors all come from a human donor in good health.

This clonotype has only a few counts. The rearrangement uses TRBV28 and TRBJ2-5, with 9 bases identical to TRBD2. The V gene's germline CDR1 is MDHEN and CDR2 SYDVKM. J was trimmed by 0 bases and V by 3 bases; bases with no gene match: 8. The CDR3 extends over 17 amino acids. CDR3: CASSLPGLARYQETQYF. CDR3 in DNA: TGTGCCAGCAGTTTGCCAGGACTAGCGCGGTACCAAGAGACCCAGTACTTC.

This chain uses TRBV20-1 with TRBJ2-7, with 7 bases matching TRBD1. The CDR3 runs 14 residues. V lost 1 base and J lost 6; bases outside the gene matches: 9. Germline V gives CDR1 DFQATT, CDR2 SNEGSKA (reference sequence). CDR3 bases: TGCAGTGCTAGAGGGACAGGCCCTTGGGGCGAGCAGTACTTC. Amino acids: CSARGTGPWGEQYF.

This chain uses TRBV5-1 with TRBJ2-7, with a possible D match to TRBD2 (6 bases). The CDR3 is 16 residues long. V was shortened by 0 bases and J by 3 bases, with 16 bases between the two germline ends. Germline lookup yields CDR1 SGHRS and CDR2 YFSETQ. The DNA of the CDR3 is TGCGCCAGCAGCTTGGGCGGGACGGCGAAATACTACGAGCAGTACTTC. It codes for CASSLGGTAKYYEQYF. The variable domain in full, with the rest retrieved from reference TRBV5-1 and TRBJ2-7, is KAGVTQTPRYLIKTRGQQVTLSCSPISGHRSVSWYQQTPGQGLQFLFEYFSETQRNKGNFPGRFSGRQFSNSRSEMNVSTLELGDSALYLCASSLGGTAKYYEQYFGPGTRLTVT.

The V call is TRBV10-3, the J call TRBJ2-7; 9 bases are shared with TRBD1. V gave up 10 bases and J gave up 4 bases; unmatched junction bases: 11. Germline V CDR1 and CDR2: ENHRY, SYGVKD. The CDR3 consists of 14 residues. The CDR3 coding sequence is TGTGCCAGCAATCAACAGGGGGCTCTGTACGAGCAGTACTTC. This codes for CASNQQGALYEQYF.

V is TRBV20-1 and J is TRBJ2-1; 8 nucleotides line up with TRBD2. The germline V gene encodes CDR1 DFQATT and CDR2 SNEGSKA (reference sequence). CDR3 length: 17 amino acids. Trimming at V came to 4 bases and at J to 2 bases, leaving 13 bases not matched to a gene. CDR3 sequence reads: CSATVAGYTKTYNEQFF. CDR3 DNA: TGCAGTGCTACGGTAGCGGGATATACTAAAACCTACAATGAGCAGTTCTTC.

DNA for the CDR3: TGTGCCAGCAGTCTCCGACTAGCGGGACCCCCCGATACGCAGTATTTT. Protein sequence: CASSLRLAGPPDTQYF. The chain links TRBV25-1 to TRBJ2-3; the match to TRBD2 covers 11 bases. Germline CDR1 is MGHDK and CDR2 is SYGVNS. V dropped 5 bases and J dropped 6; count of bases not matched to a gene: 10. This CDR3 has 16 amino acids.

The CDR3 sequence: CAISDQAGGPDTQYF. CDR3 in DNA: TGTGCCATCAGTGATCAGGCGGGAGGGCCAGATACGCAGTATTTT. The chain recombines TRBV10-3 with TRBJ2-3; 9 bases match TRBD2. The CDR3 totals 15 residues. V gave up 3 bases and J gave up 4 bases; unmatched junction bases: 5. The germline CDR1 and CDR2 sequences are ENHRY and SYGVKD.

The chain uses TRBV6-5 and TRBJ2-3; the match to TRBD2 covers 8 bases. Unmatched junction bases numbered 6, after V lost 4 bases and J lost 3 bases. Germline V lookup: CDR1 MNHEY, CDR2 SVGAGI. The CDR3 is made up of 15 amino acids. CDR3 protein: CASSWAGGSTDTQYF. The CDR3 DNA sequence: TGTGCCAGCAGTTGGGCGGGAGGTTCTACAGATACGCAGTATTTT.

The DNA for the CDR3 is TGCAGTGCTAGAGGGACATATGAAGCTTTCTTT. This sequence encodes CSARGTYEAFF. The V gene is TRBV20-1, the J gene TRBJ1-1; a weak D match, TRBD1 (5 bases). The CDR3 covers 11 residues. Germline CDR1 DFQATT, CDR2 SNEGSKA (reference sequence). Trimming took off 1 base at V and 7 bases at J, with 7 bases between the two ends.

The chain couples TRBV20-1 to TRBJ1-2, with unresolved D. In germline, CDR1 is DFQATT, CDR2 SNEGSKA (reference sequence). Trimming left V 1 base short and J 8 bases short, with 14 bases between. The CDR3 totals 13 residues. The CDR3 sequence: CSARAPVGSGYTF. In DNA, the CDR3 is TGCAGTGCTAGAGCCCCTGTGGGCTCGGGCTACACCTTC.